Below are 21 T cell receptor beta chains sequenced from a single sample in a study of technical replicates of blood from a handful of donors. The table came from immunoSEQ multiplex PCR; TCRdb's copy has only in-frame clones and leaves some out. This table has some 87,000 clones, 90% to 95% appearing once. The sample was T cells isolated from PBMCs. Receptors were obtained from a human donor in good health.

The rearrangement links TRBV11-3 to TRBJ1-3, with TRBD1 matching 9 bases. The CDR3 is 16 residues long. V lost 5 bases, J lost 0 bases, and 5 bases stayed unmatched. Looked up from germline, CDR1 is SGHNT and CDR2 is YENEEA. For the CDR3, the DNA is TGTGCCAGCAGCACCTGGGACAGGGTCTCTGGAAACACCATATATTTT. Amino acids: CASSTWDRVSGNTIYF. The full variable domain, its missing parts supplied by reference TRBV11-3 and TRBJ1-3, is EAGVVQSPRYKIIEKKQPVAFWCNPISGHNTLYWYLQNLGQGPELLIRYENEEAVDDSQLPKDRFSAERLKGVDSTLKIQPAELGDSAVYLCASSTWDRVSGNTIYFGEGSWLTVV.

The rearrangement links TRBV27 to TRBJ2-1; 8 positions agree with TRBD2. CDR1 and CDR2 (germline): MNHEY, SMNVEV (reference sequence). This CDR3 has 16 amino acids. V was clipped by 1 base and J by 2 bases; unmatched bases: 4. CDR3 DNA sequence: TGTGCCAGCAGTTTATGGGACGGGAGGGCCTACAATGAGCAGTTCTTC. Translated: CASSLWDGRAYNEQFF.

This rearrangement joins TRBV19 to TRBJ1-5; D might be TRBD1 (5 bases). CDR3 length: 13 residues. CDR1 is LNHDA, CDR2 SQIVND, per germline (reference sequence). CDR3: CATTGISNQPQHF. The CDR3 DNA reads as TGTGCTACTACAGGTATTAGCAATCAGCCCCAGCATTTT.

The rearrangement joins TRBV11-3 to TRBJ2-3; 9 positions match TRBD2. Trimming at V came to 5 bases and at J to 0 bases, leaving 12 bases not matched to a gene. There are 18 residues in the CDR3. Per the germline V gene, CDR1 is SGHNT and CDR2 is YENEEA. CDR3 amino acids: CASSPNRGLARSTDTQYF. CDR3 sequence (DNA): TGTGCCAGCAGCCCCAACAGAGGACTAGCGCGTAGCACAGATACGCAGTATTTT. The entire variable domain, with the rest obtained from reference TRBV11-3 and TRBJ2-3, is as follows: EAGVVQSPRYKIIEKKQPVAFWCNPISGHNTLYWYLQNLGQGPELLIRYENEEAVDDSQLPKDRFSAERLKGVDSTLKIQPAELGDSAVYLCASSPNRGLARSTDTQYFGPGTRLTVL.

The J gene is TRBJ2-2, the V gene TRBV5-1; possibly TRBD1 for D (7 bases). Germline values: CDR1 SGHRS, CDR2 YFSETQ. This CDR3 is built from 15 residues. Trimming took off 0 bases at V and 9 bases at J, with 15 bases between the two ends. The CDR3 sequence: CASSLEQGRRRELFF. The CDR3 DNA is TGCGCCAGCAGCTTGGAACAGGGGAGGCGGAGGGAGCTGTTTTTT.

The table lists this clone with a count of one. This chain joins TRBV7-2 and TRBJ2-7; TRBD2 agrees at 11 bases. The V gene's germline CDR1 is SGHTA and CDR2 FQGNSA. V was pared by 3 bases and J by 0 bases, with 1 base of the junction left unmatched. The CDR3 covers 15 residues. Here the CDR3 reads CASSFGLAGSYEQYF. CDR3 DNA: TGTGCCAGCAGCTTTGGACTAGCGGGCTCCTACGAGCAGTACTTC. Using reference TRBV7-2 and TRBJ2-7 for the parts outside the CDR3, the full variable domain is GAGVSQSPSNKVTEKGKDVELRCDPISGHTALYWYRQSLGQGLEFLIYFQGNSAPDKSGLPSDRFSAERTGGSVSTLTIQRTQQEDSAVYLCASSFGLAGSYEQYFGPGTRLTVT.

This clone was picked up one time. The rearrangement links TRBV6-1 to TRBJ2-3; tentative D call: TRBD2 (6 bases). V was shortened by 0 bases and J by 7 bases, with 26 bases between the two germline ends. CDR1 and CDR2 from the germline V gene are MNHNS and SASEGT. This CDR3 is built from 19 residues. In DNA, the CDR3 is TGTGCCAGCAGTGAAGCGCGGGGTCCTCTGCGGGATGATGGGTATACGCAGTATTTT. It yields the protein CASSEARGPLRDDGYTQYF.

The genes are TRBV11-3 and TRBJ1-2; 7 positions agree with TRBD1. Germline CDR1 is SGHNT and CDR2 is YENEEA. The CDR3 covers 12 residues. After removal of 5 bases from V and 4 bases from J, the junction contained 1 base not matched to a gene. The CDR3 DNA sequence: TGTGCCAGCAGCGCAGGGGGCTATGGCTACACCTTC. Amino acid sequence: CASSAGGYGYTF.

This chain joins TRBV4-1 and TRBJ2-1, with 8 bases aligning to TRBD2. Germline V gene lookup returns CDR1 MGHRA and CDR2 YSYEKL. This CDR3 has 16 residues. After removal of 2 bases from V and 3 bases from J, the junction contained 6 bases not matched to a gene. The CDR3 loop is CASSQSYGRDYNEQFF. The CDR3 DNA sequence: TGCGCCAGCAGCCAATCATACGGGAGGGACTACAATGAGCAGTTCTTC.

The chain carries TRBV28 and TRBJ1-5; the D gene is possibly TRBD1 (6 bases). Between the trimmed V and J ends, which lost 3 bases and 3 bases, there was a span of 15 bases. This CDR3 is 16 amino acids long. The germline gives CDR1 MDHEN, CDR2 SYDVKM. Here the CDR3 reads CASSFLSTGPNQPQHF. CDR3 DNA: TGTGCCAGCAGTTTTTTAAGTACAGGGCCCAATCAGCCCCAGCATTTT.

This chain connects TRBV19 to TRBJ1-5, with D possibly matching TRBD1 (5 bases). Germline V lookup: CDR1 LNHDA, CDR2 SQIVND (reference sequence). This CDR3 is built from 15 residues. V was shortened by 3 bases and J by 3 bases, with 12 bases between the two germline ends. CDR3 loop: CASSIIREVNQPQHF. The DNA for the CDR3 is TGTGCCAGTAGTATCATCAGGGAAGTCAATCAGCCCCAGCATTTT.

The chain links TRBV5-1 to TRBJ1-2; 11 bases align to TRBD1. J gave up 2 bases and V 4 bases, and 7 bases lay outside the gene matches. CDR3 length equals 16 residues. Per germline, CDR1 SGHRS and CDR2 YFSETQ. The CDR3 loop is CASSRGGTGGNYGYTF. CDR3 DNA sequence: TGCGCCAGCAGCCGGGGAGGGACAGGGGGAAACTATGGCTACACCTTC.

This clone was found a few times. The chain has TRBV20-1 and TRBJ1-1; TRBD1 might be the D (5 bases). Germline CDR1 reads DFQATT; CDR2 reads SNEGSKA (reference sequence). The CDR3 has 11 residues. Trimming left V 6 bases short and J 4 bases short, with 9 bases between. CDR3 protein: CSAPGLTEAFF. CDR3 nucleotide sequence: TGCAGTGCGCCAGGGCTCACTGAAGCTTTCTTT.

The chain is built from TRBV29-1 and TRBJ1-2, with TRBD1 matching 8 bases. The CDR3 covers 13 residues. V was pared by 2 bases and J by 4 bases, with 3 bases of the junction left unmatched. Germline loops: CDR1 SQVTM, CDR2 ANQGSEA. CDR3 sequence (DNA): TGCAGCGTTGAACCCGACAGGGGCTATGGCTACACCTTC. Protein sequence: CSVEPDRGYGYTF.

The chain carries TRBV7-8 and TRBJ2-5; possible D gene TRBD1, 5 bases. The V gene lost 7 bases and the J gene lost 4 bases, with 16 bases spanning the gap. The CDR3 contains 14 residues. Germline assignment: CDR1 SGHVS and CDR2 FQNEAQ. In nucleotides, the CDR3 is TGTGCCAGCAACCTTGACAGAAAATCAGAGACCCAGTACTTC. Protein product: CASNLDRKSETQYF.

The chain has TRBV7-2 and TRBJ1-5; 10 positions agree with TRBD1. The CDR3 runs 15 residues. The V segment lost 5 bases and the J segment 4 bases; nucleotides outside the gene matches: 5. Germline loops: CDR1 SGHTA, CDR2 FQGNSA. CDR3 coding DNA: TGTGCCAGCAGCCCGGGACAGGGGAGGAATCAGCCCCAGCATTTT. This encodes CASSPGQGRNQPQHF. Filled out from reference TRBV7-2 and TRBJ1-5, the complete variable domain reads GAGVSQSPSNKVTEKGKDVELRCDPISGHTALYWYRQSLGQGLEFLIYFQGNSAPDKSGLPSDRFSAERTGGSVSTLTIQRTQQEDSAVYLCASSPGQGRNQPQHFGDGTRLSIL.

The chain couples TRBV2 to TRBJ2-1; 8 bases align to TRBD2. Germline V gene lookup returns CDR1 SNHLY and CDR2 FYNNEI. The CDR3 extends over 15 amino acids. V lost 3 bases, J lost 4 bases, and 5 bases stayed unmatched. The CDR3 coding sequence is TGTGCCAGCAGTGATGGGACTAGTGGGTACAATGAGCAGTTCTTC. Translating gives CASSDGTSGYNEQFF.

This chain uses TRBV7-9 with TRBJ2-7, with TRBD1 matching over 8 bases. The CDR3 is 15 residues long. Germline CDR1 SEHNR, CDR2 FQNEAQ (reference sequence). The J segment lost 3 bases and the V segment lost 6 bases, leaving 10 bases of the junction unmatched. The CDR3 DNA sequence: TGTGCCAGCAGGAATGGACAGGGAATTTTCTACGAGCAGTACTTC. As protein: CASRNGQGIFYEQYF. Full variable domain (outside the CDR3, taken from reference TRBV7-9 and TRBJ2-7): DTGVSQNPRHKITKRGQNVTFRCDPISEHNRLYWYRQTLGQGPEFLTYFQNEAQLEKSRLLSDRFSAERPKGSFSTLEIQRTEQGDSAMYLCASRNGQGIFYEQYFGPGTRLTVT.

This clone was observed a single time. CDR3 nucleotides: TGTGCCAGCAAAGGGGTCGTAGAATACGAGCAGTACTTC. Translating it yields CASKGVVEYEQYF. The chain couples TRBV6-6 to TRBJ2-7; tentatively, D is TRBD1 (5 bases). Germline V gene data show CDR1 as MNHNY and CDR2 as SVGAGI (reference sequence). V was cut by 7 bases and J by 4 bases, with 14 bases left in between. The CDR3 contains 13 residues.

The rearrangement uses TRBV11-2 and TRBJ2-2; D unclear. The CDR3 sequence is 16 residues long. Germline CDR1 is SGHAT and CDR2 is FQNNGV. Deletions cut 6 bases from V and 5 bases from J, with 19 bases between. CDR3 residues: CASSQTTSIGTGELFF. The CDR3 coding sequence is TGTGCCAGCAGTCAAACTACGTCGATCGGAACCGGGGAGCTGTTTTTT.

The genes are TRBV19 and TRBJ1-5; D is ambiguous. Trimming cost V 5 bases and J 7 bases, with 15 bases left between them. This CDR3 has 14 amino acids. CDR1 is LNHDA and CDR2 is SQIVND in the germline V gene (reference sequence). CDR3 loop: CASSPWGVSQPQHF. The CDR3 DNA is TGTGCCAGTAGTCCCTGGGGAGTTTCCCAGCCCCAGCATTTT.